This T cell receptor (beta chain) came from a study of T cells in Graves' hyperthyroidism and ophthalmopathy. RNA transcripts were the template for amplifying TCR beta CDR3 regions. When the TCR CDR3 underwent first-round RT-PCR, the HTBI primer set was used. TCRdb re-called the multiplex PCR reads with MiXCR, one entry per CDR3 protein. The profile shows 250,000 to 350,000 distinct CDR3 sequences, around a sixth of them singletons. This clonotype was picked up many times. Lactation, pregnancy, other autoimmune disease or uncontrolled infection excluded patients. This CDR3 has 15 amino acids. V was clipped by 8 bases and J by 0 bases, with 13 bases between them. Looked up from germline, CDR1 is SGHAT and CDR2 is FQNNGV.

The J gene is TRBJ2-2, the V gene TRBV11-2; TRBD1 or TRBD2 may be the D gene (5 bases each). The sequence came from a man aged 30 to 45 with Graves' hyperthyroidism. The material sequenced was blood. The chain's CDR3 is CASRTLGANTGELFF. The DNA of the CDR3 is TGTGCCAGCCGGACGCTGGGGGCGAACACCGGGGAGCTGTTTTTT.